This is a list of T cell receptor beta chains from one sample in a study of cytomegalovirus exposure and HLA in healthy donors. Sequenced by immunoSEQ multiplex PCR; TCRdb stores in-frame clones only, minus some. This table holds 200,000 or so clones, approximately 84% found once. Sequencing was performed on PBMCs. These receptors came from a girl less than two years old in good health and CMV-seronegative. CDR3s include the opening cysteine and the closing phenylalanine or tryptophan. Each record gives: CDR3 protein, CDR3 DNA, J gene, CDR3 length, D gene, clone size, V gene. A D gene is named only where the DNA matches it firmly. Size tells how often a clone was seen (once, few, many) or the class of an expanded clone, and some rows leave it out.

CDR3aa: CATGLARTDTQYF
CDR3nt: TGTGCCACCGGACTAGCGCGCACAGATACGCAGTATTTT
j_gene: TRBJ2-3
len: 13
d_gene: TRBD2
abundance: NA
v_gene: TRBV27

CDR3aa: CASSLNRGTVYNEQFF
CDR3nt: TGTGCCAGCAGTTTAAATCGGGGTACGGTGTACAATGAGCAGTTCTTC
j_gene: TRBJ2-1
len: 16
d_gene: NA
abundance: NA
v_gene: TRBV27

CDR3aa: CASSQQDNSPLHF
CDR3nt: TGTGCCAGCAGTCAACAGGATAATTCACCCCTCCACTTT
j_gene: TRBJ1-6
len: 13
d_gene: NA
abundance: NA
v_gene: TRBV6-5

CDR3aa: CASSPGTSGLEQYF
CDR3nt: TGCGCCAGCAGCCCCGGGACTAGCGGTTTGGAGCAGTACTTC
j_gene: TRBJ2-7
len: 14
d_gene: TRBD2
abundance: NA
v_gene: TRBV5-1

CDR3aa: CASSLYWGRSGGYTF
CDR3nt: TGTGCCAGCAGTTTATATTGGGGGCGCTCAGGTGGCTACACCTTC
j_gene: TRBJ1-2
len: 15
d_gene: NA
abundance: NA
v_gene: TRBV27

CDR3aa: CASSRDRAGANVLTF
CDR3nt: TGTGCCAGCAGCCGGGACAGGGCCGGGGCCAACGTCCTGACTTTC
j_gene: TRBJ2-6
len: 15
d_gene: TRBD1
abundance: NA
v_gene: TRBV7-9

CDR3aa: CSAPGGYTF
CDR3nt: TGCAGTGCCCCAGGGGGCTACACCTTC
j_gene: TRBJ1-2
len: 9
d_gene: NA
abundance: NA
v_gene: TRBV20-1

CDR3aa: CASSQASGTSGINF
CDR3nt: TGCGCCAGCAGCCAAGCGTCCGGGACTAGCGGGATTAATTTC
j_gene: TRBJ2-7
len: 14
d_gene: TRBD2
abundance: NA
v_gene: TRBV4-1

CDR3aa: CASSDGQGVMNTEAFF
CDR3nt: TGTGCCAGCAGTGACGGACAGGGGGTCATGAACACTGAAGCTTTCTTT
j_gene: TRBJ1-1
len: 16
d_gene: TRBD1
abundance: NA
v_gene: TRBV6-1

CDR3aa: CASSSRGGSYEQYF
CDR3nt: TGTGCCAGCAGCTCCCGCGGGGGATCCTACGAGCAGTACTTC
j_gene: TRBJ2-7
len: 14
d_gene: TRBD2
abundance: NA
v_gene: TRBV13

CDR3aa: CASSVVRGTEAFF
CDR3nt: TGTGCCAGCAGCGTAGTAAGGGGCACTGAAGCTTTCTTT
j_gene: TRBJ1-1
len: 13
d_gene: NA
abundance: NA
v_gene: TRBV9

CDR3aa: CASSVVSTGTEAFF
CDR3nt: TGTGCCAGCAGCGTAGTGTCGACAGGGACTGAAGCTTTCTTT
j_gene: TRBJ1-1
len: 14
d_gene: TRBD1
abundance: once
v_gene: TRBV9

CDR3aa: CASSELEQGARGANVLTF
CDR3nt: TGTGCCAGCAGTGAATTGGAACAGGGGGCGCGGGGGGCCAACGTCCTGACTTTC
j_gene: TRBJ2-6
len: 18
d_gene: TRBD1
abundance: NA
v_gene: TRBV25-1

CDR3aa: CSVMKTGSVAEAFF
CDR3nt: TGCAGCGTTATGAAGACAGGGTCGGTAGCTGAAGCTTTCTTT
j_gene: TRBJ1-1
len: 14
d_gene: TRBD1
abundance: once
v_gene: TRBV29-1

CDR3aa: CAWRRTGGNYGYTF
CDR3nt: TGTGCCTGGAGGCGGACAGGGGGTAACTATGGCTACACCTTC
j_gene: TRBJ1-2
len: 14
d_gene: TRBD1
abundance: NA
v_gene: TRBV30

CDR3aa: CASSEIYRVGNQPQHF
CDR3nt: TGTGCCAGCAGCGAAATTTACAGGGTAGGGAATCAGCCCCAGCATTTT
j_gene: TRBJ1-5
len: 16
d_gene: NA
abundance: once
v_gene: TRBV27

CDR3aa: CATKGGTGTGGNLGANVLTF
CDR3nt: TGCGCCACCAAAGGGGGGACCGGGACAGGGGGAAATTTAGGGGCCAACGTCCTGACTTTC
j_gene: TRBJ2-6
len: 20
d_gene: TRBD1
abundance: NA
v_gene: TRBV10-1

CDR3aa: CSAMTSDEQYF
CDR3nt: TGCAGTGCCATGACTAGCGACGAGCAGTACTTC
j_gene: TRBJ2-7
len: 11
d_gene: TRBD2
abundance: NA
v_gene: TRBV20-1

CDR3aa: CASSLSYGGSYEQYF
CDR3nt: TGTGCCAGCAGTTTATCATACGGAGGGTCCTACGAGCAGTACTTC
j_gene: TRBJ2-7
len: 15
d_gene: NA
abundance: NA
v_gene: TRBV27

CDR3aa: CASSPDQGSQPQHF
CDR3nt: TGTGCCAGCTCACCAGACCAGGGCAGTCAGCCCCAGCATTTT
j_gene: TRBJ1-5
len: 14
d_gene: NA
abundance: few
v_gene: TRBV18

CDR3aa: CASSPLTGRNQPQHF
CDR3nt: TGTGCCAGCAGCCCCCTGACAGGACGCAATCAGCCCCAGCATTTT
j_gene: TRBJ1-5
len: 15
d_gene: NA
abundance: NA
v_gene: TRBV27

CDR3aa: CASSPWGGSGNTIYF
CDR3nt: TGTGCCAGCAGCCCCTGGGGGGGGAGTGGAAACACCATATATTTT
j_gene: TRBJ1-3
len: 15
d_gene: NA
abundance: NA
v_gene: TRBV5-4

CDR3aa: CASKTGGTDTQYF
CDR3nt: TGTGCCAGCAAAACAGGGGGCACAGATACGCAGTATTTT
j_gene: TRBJ2-3
len: 13
d_gene: TRBD1
abundance: NA
v_gene: TRBV2

CDR3aa: CASSPDSAYEQYF
CDR3nt: TGTGCCAGCAGCCCTGACTCTGCCTACGAGCAGTACTTC
j_gene: TRBJ2-7
len: 13
d_gene: NA
abundance: NA
v_gene: TRBV4-2

CDR3aa: CASSIVARAVNYGYTF
CDR3nt: TGTGCCAGTAGTATAGTGGCCAGGGCAGTGAACTATGGCTACACCTTC
j_gene: TRBJ1-2
len: 16
d_gene: NA
abundance: NA
v_gene: TRBV19

CDR3aa: CARSPLFLAGPYYEQYF
CDR3nt: TGTGCCAGAAGCCCACTATTCCTAGCGGGGCCCTACTACGAGCAGTACTTC
j_gene: TRBJ2-7
len: 17
d_gene: TRBD2
abundance: once
v_gene: TRBV5-3

CDR3aa: CASSEGKPSSSYEQYF
CDR3nt: TGTGCCAGCAGTGAAGGAAAACCTTCTAGCTCCTACGAGCAGTACTTC
j_gene: TRBJ2-7
len: 16
d_gene: NA
abundance: NA
v_gene: TRBV2

CDR3aa: CASSSITGTGNEQYF
CDR3nt: TGTGCCAGCAGTTCAATCACAGGGACGGGTAACGAGCAGTACTTC
j_gene: TRBJ2-7
len: 15
d_gene: NA
abundance: NA
v_gene: TRBV27

CDR3aa: CASSSREGSQHF
CDR3nt: TGTGCCAGCAGCTCTAGGGAGGGCTCCCAGCATTTT
j_gene: TRBJ1-5
len: 12
d_gene: NA
abundance: NA
v_gene: TRBV6-5

CDR3aa: CSAGMNTEAFF
CDR3nt: TGCAGTGCCGGGATGAACACTGAAGCTTTCTTT
j_gene: TRBJ1-1
len: 11
d_gene: NA
abundance: NA
v_gene: TRBV20-1

CDR3aa: CASSVGGTGNTIYF
CDR3nt: TGTGCCAGCAGCGTAGGAGGGACTGGAAACACCATATATTTT
j_gene: TRBJ1-3
len: 14
d_gene: NA
abundance: NA
v_gene: TRBV9

CDR3aa: CASSYSRYGINQPQHF
CDR3nt: TGTGCCAGCAGTTACTCGAGGTACGGTATCAATCAGCCCCAGCATTTT
j_gene: TRBJ1-5
len: 16
d_gene: NA
abundance: NA
v_gene: TRBV6-6

CDR3aa: CASSFAAGAAYEQYF
CDR3nt: TGTGCCAGCAGCTTCGCAGCGGGAGCAGCCTACGAGCAGTACTTC
j_gene: TRBJ2-7
len: 15
d_gene: TRBD2
abundance: NA
v_gene: TRBV5-4

CDR3aa: CASSLAGGLPEAFF
CDR3nt: TGTGCCAGCAGCTTGGCAGGGGGTTTGCCTGAAGCTTTCTTT
j_gene: TRBJ1-1
len: 14
d_gene: TRBD1
abundance: few
v_gene: TRBV5-4

CDR3aa: CASSPGFGSWETQYF
CDR3nt: TGTGCCAGCTCACCAGGATTCGGGAGTTGGGAGACCCAGTACTTC
j_gene: TRBJ2-5
len: 15
d_gene: NA
abundance: once
v_gene: TRBV18

CDR3aa: CASSQSLQGFSYEQYF
CDR3nt: TGCGCCAGCAGCCAAAGTCTACAGGGATTCTCCTACGAGCAGTACTTC
j_gene: TRBJ2-7
len: 16
d_gene: NA
abundance: NA
v_gene: TRBV5-1

CDR3aa: CASWGLAGGSGEQFF
CDR3nt: TGCGCCAGCTGGGGACTAGCGGGGGGGAGCGGAGAGCAGTTCTTC
j_gene: TRBJ2-1
len: 15
d_gene: TRBD2
abundance: few
v_gene: TRBV4-1

CDR3aa: CASSLSQGYYNEQFF
CDR3nt: TGCGCCAGCAGCTTGAGCCAGGGGTACTACAATGAGCAGTTCTTC
j_gene: TRBJ2-1
len: 15
d_gene: NA
abundance: NA
v_gene: TRBV5-1

CDR3aa: CASSYQGTGGYTF
CDR3nt: TGTGCCAGCAGTTACCAGGGGACGGGCGGCTACACCTTC
j_gene: TRBJ1-2
len: 13
d_gene: NA
abundance: NA
v_gene: TRBV6-5

CDR3aa: CATSRAGGDGKSYNEQFF
CDR3nt: TGTGCCACCAGCAGAGCGGGAGGCGACGGGAAATCCTACAATGAGCAGTTCTTC
j_gene: TRBJ2-1
len: 18
d_gene: TRBD2
abundance: few
v_gene: TRBV15

CDR3aa: CASSQTRDGQFF
CDR3nt: TGTGCCAGCAGTCAAACCAGGGATGGGCAGTTCTTC
j_gene: TRBJ2-1
len: 12
d_gene: NA
abundance: NA
v_gene: TRBV6-5

CDR3aa: CAWIPGQETQYF
CDR3nt: TGTGCCTGGATCCCAGGCCAAGAGACCCAGTACTTC
j_gene: TRBJ2-5
len: 12
d_gene: NA
abundance: NA
v_gene: TRBV30

CDR3aa: CASRASSSGRGADTQYF
CDR3nt: TGCGCCAGCAGGGCGTCCTCTAGCGGGAGAGGGGCGGATACGCAGTATTTT
j_gene: TRBJ2-3
len: 17
d_gene: TRBD2
abundance: NA
v_gene: TRBV4-3

CDR3aa: CASRYGGLDTEAFF
CDR3nt: TGTGCCAGCAGGTACGGAGGTTTGGACACTGAAGCTTTCTTT
j_gene: TRBJ1-1
len: 14
d_gene: NA
abundance: NA
v_gene: TRBV27

CDR3aa: CASRARGGTGELFF
CDR3nt: TGTGCCAGCAGGGCAAGGGGAGGCACCGGGGAGCTGTTTTTT
j_gene: TRBJ2-2
len: 14
d_gene: NA
abundance: NA
v_gene: TRBV27

CDR3aa: CASAGRTNTEAFF
CDR3nt: TGTGCCAGTGCGGGACGGACAAACACTGAAGCTTTCTTT
j_gene: TRBJ1-1
len: 13
d_gene: NA
abundance: few
v_gene: TRBV19

CDR3aa: CASSQQGLAVHEQFF
CDR3nt: TGCGCCAGCAGCCAACAGGGACTAGCTGTACATGAGCAGTTCTTC
j_gene: TRBJ2-1
len: 15
d_gene: TRBD2
abundance: NA
v_gene: TRBV4-1

CDR3aa: CASSLGRDGYNSPLHF
CDR3nt: TGTGCCAGCTCACTCGGGAGGGACGGTTATAATTCACCCCTCCACTTT
j_gene: TRBJ1-6
len: 16
d_gene: NA
abundance: few
v_gene: TRBV18

CDR3aa: CASSPPSGGTLYNEQFF
CDR3nt: TGTGCCAGCAGCCCCCCCTCTGGAGGGACTCTATACAATGAGCAGTTCTTC
j_gene: TRBJ2-1
len: 17
d_gene: NA
abundance: once
v_gene: TRBV4-2

CDR3aa: CASSESRTPTQPQHF
CDR3nt: TGCGCCAGCAGTGAGTCCCGGACACCCACTCAGCCCCAGCATTTT
j_gene: TRBJ1-5
len: 15
d_gene: NA
abundance: few
v_gene: TRBV10-2